This entry lists 26 T cell receptor beta chains sequenced from one sample in a study of blood T cell repertoires in COVID-19. Assay: immunoSEQ multiplex PCR; the TCRdb copy retains only in-frame clones and omits some. This table has about 100,000 clones, 75% to 95% appearing once. Sequencing was carried out using peripheral blood. These receptors all come from a man in his fifties or sixties with acute or convalescent COVID-19.

The V call is TRBV19, the J call TRBJ2-3; D possibly corresponds to TRBD1 (6 bases). The germline V gene encodes CDR1 LNHDA and CDR2 SQIVND (reference sequence). The CDR3 contains 15 residues. V lost 1 base and J 1 base, leaving 9 bases between the germline ends. CDR3 coding DNA: TGTGCCAGTAGTATAGGACAGGATGGCACAGATACGCAGTATTTT. Translation gives CASSIGQDGTDTQYF.

The V and J genes are TRBV7-9 and TRBJ1-5; TRBD1 is a possible D gene (6 bases). V lost 3 bases to trimming and J lost 0 bases, with 12 bases between them. The CDR3 length is 16 residues. Germline assignment: CDR1 SEHNR and CDR2 FQNEAQ (reference sequence). The CDR3 DNA follows: TGTGCCAGCAGCTTGACCGGGACAAATAGCAATCAGCCCCAGCATTTT. Protein product: CASSLTGTNSNQPQHF.

In this sample, this clone turned up a few times. The rearrangement uses TRBV5-8 and TRBJ2-7; 9 bases line up with TRBD2. The CDR3 loop spans 14 amino acids. CDR1 and CDR2 (germline): SGHTS, YDEGEE. J gave up 3 bases and V 4 bases, and 5 bases lay outside the gene matches. The CDR3 protein is CASSEGLAVYEQYF. CDR3 sequence (DNA): TGTGCCAGCAGCGAGGGACTAGCTGTCTACGAGCAGTACTTC.

This clone was seen just once. The V gene is TRBV4-1, the J gene TRBJ1-3; 7 bases are a match to TRBD1. V shed 0 bases and J 3 bases; nucleotides not matched to a gene: 8. Germline V gene lookup returns CDR1 MGHRA and CDR2 YSYEKL. The CDR3 has 17 residues. The CDR3 nucleotides read TGCGCCAGCAGCCAAGATAGGGACAGAACAGATGGAAACACCATATATTTT. Its translation is CASSQDRDRTDGNTIYF.

The rearrangement links TRBV5-4 to TRBJ2-5; 9 bases are a match to TRBD2. This CDR3 region has 14 residues. The germline CDR1 and CDR2 sequences are SGHNT and YYREEE (reference sequence). Trimming at V came to 4 bases and at J to 5 bases, leaving 6 bases not matched to a gene. DNA for the CDR3: TGTGCCAGCAGCGAGGGACTAGCATCGGAGACCCAGTACTTC. Protein: CASSEGLASETQYF.

This chain uses TRBV9 with TRBJ1-5; perhaps TRBD1 as D (6 bases). The CDR3 covers 15 residues. V lost 0 bases, J lost 6 bases, and 13 bases lay in between. Germline values: CDR1 SGDLS, CDR2 YYNGEE. CDR3 protein: CASSVGGGLGQPQHF. DNA for the CDR3: TGTGCCAGCAGCGTAGGCGGGGGGCTGGGTCAGCCCCAGCATTTT.

DNA of the CDR3: TGTGCCAGCAGCCTCGGACTAGGCACAAACAATGAGCAGTTCTTC. Protein sequence: CASSLGLGTNNEQFF. The chain couples TRBV11-2 to TRBJ2-1, with 7 bases that match TRBD2. The J segment lost 5 bases and the V segment lost 5 bases, leaving 9 bases of the junction unmatched. CDR3 size: 15 residues. Germline CDR1 and CDR2: SGHAT and FQNNGV.

The V gene is TRBV27, the J gene TRBJ1-2; D is perhaps TRBD1 (6 bases). V shed 6 bases and J shed 1 base, with 18 bases lying between them. The germline gives CDR1 MNHEY, CDR2 SMNVEV (reference sequence). The CDR3 is 16 residues long. The DNA of the CDR3 is TGTGCCAGCAGCCCCTCGACAGGACTAGTTAACTATGGCTACACCTTC. As protein: CASSPSTGLVNYGYTF.

This sequence joins TRBV10-2 and TRBJ2-1, with 12 bases fitting TRBD2. The germline V gene has CDR1 WSHSY and CDR2 SAAADI. V gave up 3 bases and J gave up 4 bases; unmatched junction bases: 4. The CDR3 is 16 amino acids. CDR3 protein: CASSEELAGGYNEQFF. The CDR3, as DNA: TGCGCCAGCAGTGAAGAACTAGCGGGAGGTTACAATGAGCAGTTCTTC.

This clone was counted a single time. This sequence joins TRBV6-1 and TRBJ1-6; tentative D call: TRBD1 (5 bases). CDR1 is MNHNS and CDR2 is SASEGT in the germline V gene. CDR3 length equals 17 residues. V dropped 4 bases and J dropped 7 bases, with 20 bases sitting between them. The CDR3 DNA sequence: TGTGCCAGCAGTGGGGAGGAGGGACTCATAACCAATTCACCCCTCCACTTT. This encodes CASSGEEGLITNSPLHF.

This chain uses TRBV5-6 with TRBJ1-2, with 10 positions matching TRBD1. V shed 4 bases and J 4 bases; nucleotides not matched to a gene: 10. The CDR3 has 16 amino acids. Germline V CDR1 and CDR2: SGHDT, YYEEEE. CDR3 sequence reads: CASSRFRDRGFYGYTF. DNA for the CDR3: TGTGCCAGCAGCCGTTTCCGGGACAGGGGATTCTATGGCTACACCTTC.

The J gene is TRBJ1-6, the V gene TRBV30; D possibly corresponds to TRBD1 (6 bases). V was shortened by 4 bases and J by 10 bases, with 14 bases between the two germline ends. Germline-derived CDR1 and CDR2 are GTSNPN and SVGIG (reference sequence). The CDR3 length is 13 residues. CDR3 amino acids: CAWMGAVGSPLHF. The CDR3 DNA is TGTGCCTGGATGGGGGCAGTGGGGTCACCCCTCCACTTT.

This clone came up once. J is TRBJ1-1 and V is TRBV19; 9 nucleotides match TRBD1. Losses at the gene ends were 6 bases for V and 2 bases for J; bases not matched to a gene: 1. CDR3 length: 13 amino acids. The V gene's germline CDR1 is LNHDA and CDR2 SQIVND (reference sequence). The CDR3 loop reads CASRTGGNTEAFF. The CDR3 DNA sequence: TGTGCCAGTAGGACAGGGGGAAACACTGAAGCTTTCTTT.

This chain joins TRBV7-8 and TRBJ1-5, with TRBD1 matching 9 bases. CDR1 and CDR2 (germline): SGHVS, FQNEAQ. Trimming took 1 base from V and 0 from J; bases not matched to a gene: 1. The CDR3 totals 16 residues. DNA for the CDR3: TGTGCCAGCAGCTTAGGGGACAGGGTTAGCAATCAGCCCCAGCATTTT. This gives the protein CASSLGDRVSNQPQHF.

The V call is TRBV5-1, the J call TRBJ2-1, with D possibly TRBD1 on 7 matching bases. CDR3 length: 16 residues. Per germline, CDR1 SGHRS and CDR2 YFSETQ. The V end was cut by 4 bases, the J end by 3 bases, with 17 bases between. The CDR3 nucleotides read TGCGCCAGCAGCCCGGGACAGCCCGGGGGCTACAATGAGCAGTTCTTC. The encoded protein is CASSPGQPGGYNEQFF.

In this sample, this clone turned up once. The chain joins TRBV9 to TRBJ1-1; D call uncertain. Trimming removed 4 bases from V and 6 bases from J, with 10 bases in between. The CDR3 is 12 amino acids. The germline gives CDR1 SGDLS, CDR2 YYNGEE. The chain's CDR3 is CASSPNQAEAFF. The CDR3 DNA reads TGTGCCAGCAGCCCAAACCAGGCTGAAGCTTTCTTT.

CDR3 in amino acids: CASSLRGVREKLFF. CDR3 in DNA: TGTGCCAGCAGCTTGCGGGGGGTTAGGGAAAAACTGTTTTTT. The chain is built from TRBV5-6 and TRBJ1-4; a weak D match, TRBD1 (5 bases). The germline V and J ends were trimmed by 1 base and 8 bases, with 12 bases remaining between them. Germline V gene sequence: CDR1 SGHDT, CDR2 YYEEEE. The CDR3 totals 14 residues.

This chain connects TRBV5-6 to TRBJ2-5; 8 bases are a match to TRBD2. There are 16 residues in the CDR3. Germline trimming cut 4 bases from V and 5 bases from J; bases unmatched to any gene: 13. Germline CDR1 reads SGHDT; CDR2 reads YYEEEE. The CDR3 coding sequence is TGTGCCAGCAGCCCTGGCGTAGCGGGATTCGGCGAGACCCAGTACTTC. Amino acid sequence: CASSPGVAGFGETQYF.

The chain uses TRBV11-3 and TRBJ2-5; 9 bases map to TRBD1. Looked up from germline, CDR1 is SGHNT and CDR2 is YENEEA. The CDR3 runs 15 residues. After removal of 5 bases from V and 7 bases from J, the junction contained 11 bases not matched to a gene. The CDR3 is CASSPQTGGLVTQYF. The CDR3 DNA reads TGTGCCAGCAGCCCACAGACAGGGGGTCTGGTGACCCAGTACTTC. The variable domain in full, with the rest retrieved from reference TRBV11-3 and TRBJ2-5, is EAGVVQSPRYKIIEKKQPVAFWCNPISGHNTLYWYLQNLGQGPELLIRYENEEAVDDSQLPKDRFSAERLKGVDSTLKIQPAELGDSAVYLCASSPQTGGLVTQYFGPGTRLLVL.

V usage is TRBV5-1 and J usage is TRBJ2-7, with TRBD1 matching over 7 bases. Germline values: CDR1 SGHRS, CDR2 YFSETQ. This CDR3 is built from 13 residues. V shed 6 bases and J 0 bases; nucleotides not matched to a gene: 3. In DNA form, the CDR3 reads TGCGCCAGCAACCGGGACAGCTCCTACGAGCAGTACTTC. Protein: CASNRDSSYEQYF.

The chain is built from TRBV5-1 and TRBJ2-1, with 11 positions matching TRBD2. CDR3 size: 15 residues. V shed 4 bases and J 7 bases; nucleotides not matched to a gene: 7. CDR1 is SGHRS, CDR2 YFSETQ, per germline. This CDR3 is CASSILAGVENEQFF. CDR3 DNA sequence: TGCGCCAGCAGCATACTAGCGGGAGTAGAGAATGAGCAGTTCTTC.

The chain carries TRBV5-4 and TRBJ1-4, with D unclear. With 3 bases removed from V and 5 bases from J, the gap between germline ends came to 11 bases. CDR3 length equals 14 residues. The germline V gene encodes CDR1 SGHNT and CDR2 YYREEE (reference sequence). Written as DNA, the CDR3 is TGTGCCAGCAGCTCCTCAGATACGAATGAAAAACTGTTTTTT. It yields the protein CASSSSDTNEKLFF.

The chain links TRBV7-9 to TRBJ2-7, with TRBD2 identical over 9 bases. V was pared by 2 bases and J by 0 bases, with 5 bases of the junction left unmatched. Germline V CDR1 and CDR2: SEHNR, FQNEAQ (reference sequence). The CDR3 runs to 16 residues. As DNA, the CDR3 is TGTGCCAGCAGCTTACCAGCGGGAGGACCCTCCTACGAGCAGTACTTC. Translating it yields CASSLPAGGPSYEQYF.

V is TRBV9 and J is TRBJ2-3; weak D call: TRBD2 (6 bases). Trimming pared 2 bases from V and 3 bases from J, leaving 10 bases between. The CDR3 totals 14 residues. Germline V CDR1 and CDR2: SGDLS, YYNGEE. CDR3 loop: CASSVRLGTDTQYF. For the CDR3, the DNA is TGTGCCAGCAGCGTTAGACTAGGGACAGATACGCAGTATTTT.

The chain carries TRBV5-6 and TRBJ2-5, with 16 bases identical to TRBD2. There are 16 residues in the CDR3. Germline V CDR1 and CDR2: SGHDT, YYEEEE. V lost 4 bases to trimming and J lost 4 bases; unmatched junction nucleotides: 4. The chain's CDR3 is CASSQGLAGGGETQYF. The CDR3 nucleotides read TGTGCCAGCAGCCAGGGACTAGCGGGAGGGGGAGAGACCCAGTACTTC.

The chain uses TRBV10-3 and TRBJ1-5; 8 bases match TRBD1. Germline V lookup: CDR1 ENHRY, CDR2 SYGVKD. V shed 10 bases and J 3 bases; nucleotides not matched to a gene: 14. This CDR3 contains 16 residues. The CDR3 nucleotides are TGTGCCACCCGGGAGCGACAGGGGACTTTCAATCAGCCCCAGCATTTT. Amino acid sequence: CATRERQGTFNQPQHF.